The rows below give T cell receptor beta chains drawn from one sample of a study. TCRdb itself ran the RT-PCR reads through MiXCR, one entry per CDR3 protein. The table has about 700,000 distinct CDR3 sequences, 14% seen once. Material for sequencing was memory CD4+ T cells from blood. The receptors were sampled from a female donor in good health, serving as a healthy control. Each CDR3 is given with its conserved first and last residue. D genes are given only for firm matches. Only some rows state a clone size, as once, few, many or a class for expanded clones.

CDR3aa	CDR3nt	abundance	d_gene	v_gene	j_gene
CSARLTSGRGEQYF	TGCAGTGCCCGCCTGACTAGCGGGAGGGGGGAGCAGTACTTC	many	TRBD2	TRBV20-1	TRBJ2-7
CASSPNGETQYF	TGTGCCAGCAGCCCAAACGGGGAGACCCAGTACTTC	many	NA	TRBV12-3/TRBV12-4	TRBJ2-5
CASSPHTGRAEQYF	TGTGCCAGCAGTCCTCATACAGGGCGGGCCGAGCAGTACTTC	NA	NA	TRBV6-6	TRBJ2-7
CASSENPGTENEQFF	TGCGCCAGCAGCGAAAACCCCGGGACAGAGAATGAGCAGTTCTTC	NA	TRBD1	TRBV5-1	TRBJ2-1
CSARASGVNEQFF	TGCAGTGCTCGGGCTAGCGGGGTGAATGAGCAGTTCTTC	many	TRBD2	TRBV20-1	TRBJ2-1
CASSRGGGTDTQYF	TGTGCCAGCAGTCGCGGGGGAGGCACAGATACGCAGTATTTT	many	TRBD2	TRBV5-1	TRBJ2-3
CASSLSGQGLYEQYF	TGTGCCAGCAGCTTATCCGGACAGGGGCTTTACGAGCAGTACTTC	many	TRBD1	TRBV7-2	TRBJ2-7
CASSLQPGSSYNEQFF	TGCGCCAGCAGCTTGCAGCCCGGGAGCTCCTACAATGAGCAGTTCTTC	NA	NA	TRBV5-1	TRBJ2-1
CSARLAGGGPYEQYF	TGCAGCGCCCGGCTAGCGGGGGGGGGGCCCTACGAGCAGTACTTC	many	TRBD2	TRBV29-1	TRBJ2-7
CASREIDTQYF	TGCGCCAGCAGAGAAATAGATACGCAGTATTTT	NA	NA	TRBV5-1	TRBJ2-3
CASSFLYPGQGGYEQYF	TGTGCCAGCAGTTTCTTATATCCGGGACAGGGCGGATACGAGCAGTACTTC	NA	TRBD1	TRBV6-2/TRBV6-3	TRBJ2-7
CATSEASGRANTGELFF	TGTGCCACCAGTGAAGCTAGCGGGAGGGCGAACACCGGGGAGCTGTTTTTT	few	TRBD2	TRBV24-1	TRBJ2-2
CSGWEGRYEQYF	TGCAGCGGTTGGGAGGGTCGGTACGAGCAGTACTTC	many	TRBD2	TRBV20-1	TRBJ2-7
CASSTRNTDTQYF	TGTGCCAGCAGCACCCGAAACACAGATACGCAGTATTTT	few	NA	TRBV11-3	TRBJ2-3
CASSGGAGKHQHF	TGTGCCAGCAGTGGAGGTGCGGGGAAGCACCAGCATTTT	NA	NA	TRBV12-3/TRBV12-4	TRBJ1-5
CSARRENTEAFF	TGCAGTGCTAGGAGGGAGAACACTGAAGCTTTCTTT	many	NA	TRBV20-1	TRBJ1-1
CASSSVAGGPADTQYF	TGTGCCAGCAGCTCTGTAGCGGGAGGGCCCGCAGATACGCAGTATTTT	NA	TRBD2	TRBV5-4	TRBJ2-3
CASRAGLAGGIEYYEQYF	TGTGCCAGCAGAGCCGGGCTAGCGGGAGGAATAGAGTACTACGAGCAGTACTTC	NA	TRBD2	TRBV28	TRBJ2-7
CASSYSVAGVTSYEQYF	TGTGCCAGCAGTTACTCGGTAGCGGGAGTTACCTCCTACGAGCAGTACTTC	NA	TRBD2	TRBV6-5	TRBJ2-7
CSASRGRLAGVRGQETQYF	TGCAGTGCTAGTAGGGGTCGACTAGCGGGAGTCCGGGGCCAAGAGACCCAGTACTTC	NA	TRBD2	TRBV20-1	TRBJ2-5
CASSLERGNQPQHF	TGTGCCAGCAGCTTAGAGCGTGGAAATCAGCCCCAGCATTTT	many	NA	TRBV7-2	TRBJ1-5
CSASRGEETQYF	TGCAGTGCTAGTCGGGGCGAGGAGACCCAGTACTTC	few	NA	TRBV20-1	TRBJ2-5
CASSLEQGSYNEQFF	TGTGCCAGCAGCTTGGAACAGGGGTCCTACAATGAGCAGTTCTTC	NA	TRBD1	TRBV5-4	TRBJ2-1
CASSFASGSVGTGELFF	TGCGCCAGCAGCTTCGCTAGCGGGAGTGTGGGGACCGGGGAGCTGTTTTTT	few	TRBD2	TRBV5-1	TRBJ2-2
CASSAGGPSYNEQFF	TGTGCCAGCAGCGCCGGGGGACCCTCCTACAATGAGCAGTTCTTC	NA	NA	TRBV9	TRBJ2-1
CASSQRGLQNTGELFF	TGTGCCAGCAGCCAACGGGGACTACAAAACACCGGGGAGCTGTTTTTT	NA	TRBD2	TRBV4-2	TRBJ2-2
CASRRQDEETQYF	TGTGCCAGTAGGAGACAGGATGAAGAGACCCAGTACTTC	NA	NA	TRBV19	TRBJ2-5
CATDQGWRNQPQHF	TGTGCCACCGACCAGGGGTGGCGCAATCAGCCCCAGCATTTT	few	NA	TRBV15	TRBJ1-5
CASSLLSGGAEKLFF	TGTGCCAGCAGCTTACTATCCGGCGGGGCCGAAAAACTGTTTTTT	NA	NA	TRBV5-6	TRBJ1-4
CSVWGGHTDTQYF	TGCAGCGTTTGGGGTGGGCACACAGATACGCAGTATTTT	NA	NA	TRBV29-1	TRBJ2-3
CATSDWGRGEAFF	TGTGCCACCAGTGATTGGGGGCGCGGTGAAGCTTTCTTT	NA	NA	TRBV24-1	TRBJ1-1
CSANARPGVGANVLTF	TGCAGTGCTAACGCTCGGCCTGGGGTCGGGGCCAACGTCCTGACTTTC	few	NA	TRBV20-1	TRBJ2-6
CAITHPGVYEQYF	TGTGCGATCACTCATCCGGGTGTCTACGAGCAGTACTTC	NA	NA	TRBV12-3/TRBV12-4	TRBJ2-7
CASSTDTGTPNSPLHF	TGTGCCAGCAGTACAGATACCGGGACACCAAATTCACCCCTCCACTTT	NA	NA	TRBV28	TRBJ1-6
CASRRDYTGELFF	TGTGCCAGTCGACGGGACTACACCGGGGAGCTGTTTTTT	NA	NA	TRBV27	TRBJ2-2
CASSYSEGTGNTIYF	TGTGCCAGCAGTTACTCGGAAGGGACTGGAAACACCATATATTTT	many	NA	TRBV6-5	TRBJ1-3
CASSYGTPSTDTQYF	TGTGCCAGCAGTTACGGGACACCCAGCACAGATACGCAGTATTTT	NA	NA	TRBV6-2/TRBV6-3	TRBJ2-3
CATSARDRLGDTQYF	TGTGCCACCAGTGCTCGGGACAGGCTTGGAGATACGCAGTATTTT	few	TRBD1	TRBV24-1	TRBJ2-3
CASSPQLAAGLFF	TGTGCCAGCAGCCCGCAACTAGCCGCGGGCCTGTTTTTT	NA	NA	TRBV3-1	TRBJ2-2
CSVGEGSASGANVLTF	TGCAGCGTTGGGGAAGGATCCGCCTCAGGGGCCAACGTCCTGACTTTC	few	NA	TRBV29-1	TRBJ2-6